The 27 T cell receptor beta chains below were found in one sample sequenced in a study of CD8 T cells in ankylosing spondylitis. Via MiXCR, TCRdb re-called the 5' RACE reads, giving one row per CDR3 protein. The sample has approximately 60,000 distinct CDR3 sequences, around 6.5% seen once. Sequenced sample: synovial fluid, either unsorted or a sorted T cell fraction (not recorded which). The receptor source for this set is a male donor with ankylosing spondylitis.

This clonotype came up a few times. V gene TRBV7-2 combines with J gene TRBJ1-2; 7 nucleotides align to TRBD1. Germline loops: CDR1 SGHTA, CDR2 FQGNSA. CDR3 length: 14 amino acids. V lost 2 bases, J lost 4 bases, and 4 bases stayed unmatched. CDR3 DNA sequence: TGTGCCAGCAGCTTAAGACAGGGCCCCTATGGCTACACCTTC. Translation: CASSLRQGPYGYTF.

This clonotype was counted ten times or more. The rearrangement joins TRBV6-2 or TRBV6-3 to TRBJ2-2, with 8 bases that match TRBD1. V dropped 6 bases and J dropped 4; count of bases not matched to a gene: 10. Germline CDR1 MNHEY, CDR2 SVGEGT. CDR3 length equals 16 residues. The CDR3 reads CASSLGQGVITGELFF. The CDR3 DNA sequence: TGTGCCAGCAGCCTCGGACAGGGAGTAATCACCGGGGAGCTGTTTTTT.

This clonotype turned up a few times. This chain connects TRBV5-6 to TRBJ2-2; 8 positions match TRBD1. The CDR3 covers 15 residues. V was pared by 4 bases and J by 4 bases, with 6 bases of the junction left unmatched. CDR1 and CDR2 (germline): SGHDT, YYEEEE. The CDR3 loop reads CASSRQGAFTGELFF. CDR3 DNA: TGTGCCAGCAGCCGGCAGGGGGCGTTCACCGGGGAGCTGTTTTTT.

This clonotype was seen more than once but under ten times. The gene calls are TRBV9 and TRBJ2-7, with D tentatively TRBD2 (6 bases). Trimming removed 4 bases from V and 6 bases from J, with 17 bases in between. The CDR3 is made up of 14 amino acids. In germline, CDR1 is SGDLS, CDR2 YYNGEE. The CDR3 bases are TGTGCCAGCAGCCCCCGAGGAGGGCCTGTCGAGCAGTACTTC. This gives the protein CASSPRGGPVEQYF.

This clonotype was recorded at least ten times. This chain links TRBV18 with TRBJ1-1; weak D call: TRBD1 (6 bases). Germline V gene data show CDR1 as KGHSH and CDR2 as LQKENI. Trimming removed 5 bases at V and 0 bases at J, with 10 bases between. CDR3 length equals 14 residues. CDR3 nucleotides: TGTGCCAGCTCAGCACAGGGTTTGAACACTGAAGCTTTCTTT. As protein: CASSAQGLNTEAFF.

The V gene is TRBV9, the J gene TRBJ1-4, with 7 bases aligning to TRBD1. Germline CDR1 reads SGDLS; CDR2 reads YYNGEE. The V and J ends lost 3 bases and 3 bases, in that order; junction bases with no gene match: 5. The CDR3 consists of 15 residues. The DNA for the CDR3 is TGTGCCAGCAGCGCCCGACAGGGCCCTAATGAAAAACTGTTTTTT. Protein sequence: CASSARQGPNEKLFF.

This clonotype was counted a few times. V and J are TRBV19 and TRBJ2-7; 11 nucleotides match TRBD1. The CDR3 extends over 17 amino acids. Per the germline V gene, CDR1 is LNHDA and CDR2 is SQIVND (reference sequence). J gave up 5 bases and V 5 bases, and 14 bases lay outside the gene matches. The chain's CDR3 is CASSSNPGTGGINEQYF. The CDR3 coding sequence is TGTGCCAGTAGTTCAAACCCCGGGACAGGGGGTATCAACGAGCAGTACTTC. Full variable domain (outside the CDR3, taken from reference TRBV19 and TRBJ2-7): DGGITQSPKYLFRKEGQNVTLSCEQNLNHDAMYWYRQDPGQGLRLIYYSQIVNDFQKGDIAEGYSVSREKKESFPLTVTSAQKNPTAFYLCASSSNPGTGGINEQYFGPGTRLTVT.

The chain is built from TRBV7-2 and TRBJ2-2, with 11 nucleotides matching TRBD2. V lost 2 bases to trimming and J lost 4 bases; unmatched junction nucleotides: 3. Germline-derived CDR1 and CDR2 are SGHTA and FQGNSA. The CDR3 has 16 residues. CDR3: CASSLLAGGPTGELFF. CDR3 nucleotides: TGTGCCAGCAGCTTACTAGCGGGGGGACCCACCGGGGAGCTGTTTTTT.

This clonotype was seen a few times. The CDR3 DNA follows: TGTGCCAGCAGCCAAGCCCCGGCCCTGCGGGGCACCGGGGAGCTGTTTTTT. Translated: CASSQAPALRGTGELFF. The genes are TRBV3-1 and TRBJ2-2; TRBD2 is a possible D gene (6 bases). The germline CDR1 and CDR2 sequences are LGHDT and YNNKEL (reference sequence). This CDR3 comprises 17 residues. Deletions cut 1 base from V and 4 bases from J, with 16 bases between.

This clonotype came up many times. The chain's CDR3 is CATSDLRTAYNNEQFF. Here the CDR3 DNA reads TGTGCCACCAGTGATTTGCGTACAGCTTACAACAATGAGCAGTTCTTC. The chain recombines TRBV24-1 with TRBJ2-1; no firm D call. The V end was cut by 0 bases, the J end by 5 bases, with 13 bases between. The CDR3 is 16 residues long. Germline CDR1 KGHDR, CDR2 SFDVKD.

This clonotype was found many times. The chain is built from TRBV7-2 and TRBJ2-2; 8 bases are a match to TRBD2. Germline assignment: CDR1 SGHTA and CDR2 FQGNSA. This CDR3 contains 15 residues. V dropped 5 bases and J dropped 4; count of bases not matched to a gene: 6. The CDR3 region has the DNA TGTGCCAGCAGCCCAACGGCGGGGGGCACCGGGGAGCTGTTTTTT. This sequence encodes CASSPTAGGTGELFF.

This clonotype appeared many times. CDR3 amino acids: CAIKLAGRNEQYF. The CDR3 coding sequence is TGTGCCATCAAACTAGCGGGAAGAAACGAGCAGTACTTC. The V call is TRBV10-3, the J call TRBJ2-7; 10 nucleotides agree with TRBD2. The ends lost 7 bases at V and 5 bases at J; junction bases unmatched: 5. Germline V CDR1 and CDR2: ENHRY, SYGVKD. The CDR3 sequence is 13 residues long.

This clonotype was seen a handful of times. The chain uses TRBV5-1 and TRBJ2-7; TRBD1 is a possible D gene (6 bases). The germline V gene has CDR1 SGHRS and CDR2 YFSETQ. The CDR3 loop spans 17 amino acids. The germline V and J ends were trimmed by 1 base and 3 bases, with 20 bases remaining between them. CDR3 nucleotide sequence: TGCGCCAGCAGCTTGCTTCAACAGGGCCGAGGGGGCTACGAGCAGTACTTC. This encodes CASSLLQQGRGGYEQYF.

This clonotype has a count of ten or more. The chain uses TRBV5-1 and TRBJ1-1, with a tentative D call TRBD1 (5 bases). Per germline, CDR1 SGHRS and CDR2 YFSETQ. The CDR3 length is 15 residues. Trimming pared 1 base from V and 3 bases from J, leaving 13 bases between. The CDR3 here is CASSLFGQGDTEAFF. In DNA, the CDR3 is TGCGCCAGCAGCTTGTTCGGGCAGGGCGACACTGAAGCTTTCTTT.

This clonotype showed up many times. This rearrangement joins TRBV12-3 or TRBV12-4 to TRBJ2-7; weak D call: TRBD1 (6 bases). The V end lost 5 bases, the J end lost 5 bases, and 19 bases lay between the germline ends. CDR3 size: 15 residues. For the CDR3, the DNA is TGTGCCAGCAGTCCCAACCGGGACACGTCGCACGAGCAGTACTTC. Encoded protein: CASSPNRDTSHEQYF.

V and J are TRBV3-1 and TRBJ2-3, with a tentative D call TRBD2 (6 bases). Trimming cost V 3 bases and J 6 bases, with 13 bases left between them. This CDR3 spans 14 amino acids. Germline V gene data show CDR1 as LGHDT and CDR2 as YNNKEL (reference sequence). CDR3: CASSHGGRSDTQYF. Here the CDR3 DNA reads TGTGCCAGCAGCCACGGAGGGAGGTCCGATACGCAGTATTTT.

This clonotype has at least ten counts. This CDR3 is CASSWHRDTATDTQYF. CDR3 coding DNA: TGCGCCAGCAGCTGGCACCGGGACACCGCCACAGATACGCAGTATTTT. This rearrangement joins TRBV5-1 to TRBJ2-3, with D tentatively TRBD1 (6 bases). The CDR3 contains 16 residues. With 3 bases removed from V and 2 bases from J, the gap between germline ends came to 16 bases. The germline V gene encodes CDR1 SGHRS and CDR2 YFSETQ.

This clonotype was observed at least ten times. This chain links TRBV7-2 with TRBJ1-5, with D possibly matching TRBD1 (6 bases). Per the germline V gene, CDR1 is SGHTA and CDR2 is FQGNSA. With 3 bases removed from V and 5 bases from J, the gap between germline ends came to 14 bases. The CDR3 contains 15 residues. The CDR3 reads CASSFRGGMDQPQHF. CDR3 bases: TGTGCCAGCAGCTTTAGGGGGGGAATGGATCAGCCCCAGCATTTT. The full variable domain, its missing parts supplied by reference TRBV7-2 and TRBJ1-5, is GAGVSQSPSNKVTEKGKDVELRCDPISGHTALYWYRQSLGQGLEFLIYFQGNSAPDKSGLPSDRFSAERTGGSVSTLTIQRTQQEDSAVYLCASSFRGGMDQPQHFGDGTRLSIL.

This clonotype was seen many times. The chain employs TRBV5-8 and TRBJ1-1; D gene unclear. The CDR3 spans 12 residues. Germline CDR1 and CDR2: SGHTS and YDEGEE. Trimming stripped 0 bases from V and 4 bases from J, with 4 bases between. The CDR3: CASSLVFTEAFF. Here the CDR3 DNA reads TGTGCCAGCAGCTTGGTCTTCACTGAAGCTTTCTTT.

This clonotype has only a few counts. The chain carries TRBV27 and TRBJ2-1; 9 positions agree with TRBD2. The CDR3 totals 17 residues. The J segment lost 7 bases and the V segment lost 5 bases, leaving 15 bases of the junction unmatched. CDR1 and CDR2 (germline): MNHEY, SMNVEV (reference sequence). CDR3 coding DNA: TGTGCCAGCAGTCCCCACCGTGTAGCGGGAGTGGGTAATGAGCAGTTCTTC. Protein product: CASSPHRVAGVGNEQFF.

This clonotype has at least ten counts. The chain employs TRBV28 and TRBJ2-4; D remains ambiguous. The germline CDR1 and CDR2 sequences are MDHEN and SYDVKM. This CDR3 is 14 amino acids long. Trimming left V 6 bases short and J 8 bases short, with 17 bases between. The CDR3 coding sequence is TGTGCCAGCAGCCCCCTGACGGCCTGGGACATTCAGTACTTC. Encoded protein: CASSPLTAWDIQYF. Together with reference TRBV28 and TRBJ2-4, the CDR3 gives the full variable domain: DVKVTQSSRYLVKRTGEKVFLECVQDMDHENMFWYRQDPGLGLRLIYFSYDVKMKEKGDIPEGYSVSREKKERFSLILESASTNQTSMYLCASSPLTAWDIQYFGAGTRLSVL.

This clonotype was observed a few times. This chain connects TRBV7-8 to TRBJ1-1, with D unresolved. The CDR3 extends over 13 amino acids. Looked up from germline, CDR1 is SGHVS and CDR2 is FQNEAQ. V shed 4 bases and J shed 4 bases, with 10 bases lying between them. CDR3 nucleotide sequence: TGTGCCAGCAGCTCCCTTGAGGCCACTGAAGCTTTCTTT. Translating it yields CASSSLEATEAFF.

Ten or more counts support this clonotype. The chain employs TRBV20-1 and TRBJ2-3; TRBD2 matches 9 bases. J was trimmed by 4 bases and V by 3 bases; bases with no gene match: 14. This CDR3 region has 17 residues. Germline V gives CDR1 DFQATT, CDR2 SNEGSKA (reference sequence). The chain's CDR3 is CSASHRASGIRADTQYF. The CDR3 DNA is TGCAGTGCTAGTCACCGGGCTAGCGGGATCAGGGCAGATACGCAGTATTTT.

The V and J genes are TRBV20-1 and TRBJ1-2, with TRBD1 matching over 11 bases. The CDR3 spans 11 residues. Germline V CDR1 and CDR2: DFQATT, SNEGSKA (reference sequence). Trimming cost V 5 bases and J 8 bases; bases outside gene matches: 1. CDR3 in amino acids: CSAGTGGGYTF. The CDR3 DNA is TGCAGTGCTGGGACAGGGGGGGGCTACACCTTC.

This chain connects TRBV7-2 to TRBJ2-5; D uncertain. CDR3 length equals 13 residues. Trimming removed 5 bases from V and 1 base from J, with 8 bases in between. Per the germline V gene, CDR1 is SGHTA and CDR2 is FQGNSA. CDR3 bases: TGTGCCAGCAGCCCTTCGCGCCAAGAGACCCAGTACTTC. Translation gives CASSPSRQETQYF.

V is TRBV10-3 and J is TRBJ2-1; possible D gene TRBD2, 5 bases. In germline, CDR1 is ENHRY, CDR2 SYGVKD. V gave up 4 bases and J gave up 5 bases, with 18 bases separating them. The CDR3 sequence is 16 residues long. The CDR3 is CAISGYLTDGNNEQFF. CDR3 DNA sequence: TGTGCCATCAGTGGATATCTTACGGACGGGAACAATGAGCAGTTCTTC.

This clonotype was found a few times. The rearrangement joins TRBV7-3 to TRBJ2-7; D tentatively reads TRBD1 or TRBD2 (5 bases each). The ends were cut back, 6 bases at V and 1 base at J, with 16 bases in the middle. This CDR3 has 15 amino acids. The germline gives CDR1 SGHTA, CDR2 FQGTGA. The CDR3 spells CASRQGALKSYEQYF. CDR3 DNA sequence: TGTGCCAGCAGGCAGGGAGCCCTAAAATCCTACGAGCAGTACTTC.